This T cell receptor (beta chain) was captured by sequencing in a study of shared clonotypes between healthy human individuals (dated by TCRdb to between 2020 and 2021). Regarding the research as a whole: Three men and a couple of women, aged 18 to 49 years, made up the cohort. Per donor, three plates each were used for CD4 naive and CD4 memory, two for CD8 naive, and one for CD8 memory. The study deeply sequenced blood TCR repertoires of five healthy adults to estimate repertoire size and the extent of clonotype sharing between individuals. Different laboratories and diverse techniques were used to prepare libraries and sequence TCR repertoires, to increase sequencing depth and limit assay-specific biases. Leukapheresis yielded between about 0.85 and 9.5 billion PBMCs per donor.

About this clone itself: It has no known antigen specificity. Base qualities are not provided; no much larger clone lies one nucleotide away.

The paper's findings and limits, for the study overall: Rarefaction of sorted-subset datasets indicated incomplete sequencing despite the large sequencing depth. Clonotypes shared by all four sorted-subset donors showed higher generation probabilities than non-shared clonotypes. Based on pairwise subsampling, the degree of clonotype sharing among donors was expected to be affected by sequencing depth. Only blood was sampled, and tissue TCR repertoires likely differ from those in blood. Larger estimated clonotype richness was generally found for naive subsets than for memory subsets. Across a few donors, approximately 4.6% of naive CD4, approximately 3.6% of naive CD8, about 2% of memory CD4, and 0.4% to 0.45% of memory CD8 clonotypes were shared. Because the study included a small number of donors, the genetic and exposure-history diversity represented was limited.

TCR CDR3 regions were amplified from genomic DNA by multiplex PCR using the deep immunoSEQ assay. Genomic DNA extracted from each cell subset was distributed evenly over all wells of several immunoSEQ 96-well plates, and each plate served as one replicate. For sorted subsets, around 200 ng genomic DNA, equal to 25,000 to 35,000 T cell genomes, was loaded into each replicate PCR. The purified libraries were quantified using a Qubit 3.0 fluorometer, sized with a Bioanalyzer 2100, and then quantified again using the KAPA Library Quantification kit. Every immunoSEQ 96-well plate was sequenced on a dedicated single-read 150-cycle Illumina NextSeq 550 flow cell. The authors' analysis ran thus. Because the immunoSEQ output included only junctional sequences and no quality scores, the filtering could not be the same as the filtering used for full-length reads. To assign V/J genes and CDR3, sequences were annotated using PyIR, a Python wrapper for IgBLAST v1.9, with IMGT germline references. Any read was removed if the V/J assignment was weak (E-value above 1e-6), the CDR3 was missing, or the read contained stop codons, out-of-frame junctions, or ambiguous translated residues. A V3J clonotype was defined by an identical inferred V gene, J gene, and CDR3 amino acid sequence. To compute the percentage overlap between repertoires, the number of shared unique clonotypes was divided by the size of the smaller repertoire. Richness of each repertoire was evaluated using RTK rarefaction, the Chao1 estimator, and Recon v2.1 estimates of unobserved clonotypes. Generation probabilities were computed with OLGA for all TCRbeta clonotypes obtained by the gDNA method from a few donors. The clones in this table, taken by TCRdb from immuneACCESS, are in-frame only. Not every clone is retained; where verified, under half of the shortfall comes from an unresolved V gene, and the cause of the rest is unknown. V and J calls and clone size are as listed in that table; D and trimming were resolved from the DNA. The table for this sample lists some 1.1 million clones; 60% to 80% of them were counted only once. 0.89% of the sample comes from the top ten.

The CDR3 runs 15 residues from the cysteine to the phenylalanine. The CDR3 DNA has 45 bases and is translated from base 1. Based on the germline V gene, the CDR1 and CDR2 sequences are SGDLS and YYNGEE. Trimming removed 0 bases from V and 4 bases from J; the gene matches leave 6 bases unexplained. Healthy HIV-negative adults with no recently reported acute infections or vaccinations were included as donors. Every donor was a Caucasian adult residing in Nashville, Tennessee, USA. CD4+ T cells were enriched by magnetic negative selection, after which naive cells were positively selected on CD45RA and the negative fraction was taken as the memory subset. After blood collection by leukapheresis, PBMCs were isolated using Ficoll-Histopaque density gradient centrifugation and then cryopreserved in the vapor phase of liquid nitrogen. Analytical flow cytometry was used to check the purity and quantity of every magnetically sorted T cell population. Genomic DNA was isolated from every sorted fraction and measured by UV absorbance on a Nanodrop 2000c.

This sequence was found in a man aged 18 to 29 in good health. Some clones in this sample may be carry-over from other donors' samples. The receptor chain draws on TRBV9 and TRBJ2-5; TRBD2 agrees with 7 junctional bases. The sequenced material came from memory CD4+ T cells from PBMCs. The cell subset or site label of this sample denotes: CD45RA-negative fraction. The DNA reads TGTGCCAGCAGCGTAGTTGGGGGAGGGCGAGAGACCCAGTACTTC. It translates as CASSVVGGGRETQYF.